This T cell receptor beta chain was found in a study of cytomegalovirus exposure and HLA in healthy donors. Study-level results: The study listed roughly 150 cytomegalovirus-associated TCR beta chains. Highly shared sequence variants in one cluster were likely a sequencing artifact.

This clone was detected once. Its target is unknown. In the PCR, 60 Vbeta and 13 Jbeta primers were used. Repertoires were generated with immunoSEQ multiplex PCR, while TCRdb's copy carries only in-frame clones and drops some. The sample shows more than 150,000 clones, about four fifths of them seen only once. Sequences were obtained from PBMCs. The source is a man aged 35 to 55 in good health and CMV-seronegative.

CDR3 amino acids: CASSLSDRVTDTQYF. The DNA of the CDR3 is TGTGCCAGCAGTTTATCGGACAGGGTCACAGATACGCAGTATTTT. The V and J genes are TRBV28 and TRBJ2-3; 8 bases are shared with TRBD1. Looked up from germline, CDR1 is MDHEN and CDR2 is SYDVKM. This CDR3 has 15 residues. The ends lost 1 base at V and 2 bases at J; junction bases unmatched: 2.